Given below is one TCR beta chain in context. Which antigen it targets is not known. No base-level quality is on record; no much larger clone is a single base apart. From its cysteine to its phenylalanine, the CDR3 spans 19 amino acids. Just the 57-base CDR3 DNA is kept, in frame starting at base 1. The CDR3 regions of human TCRbeta chains were subjected to immunosequencing. From the authors' description of their analysis: TCRs in the repertoires were compared against a reference library of SARS-CoV-2-specific TCRs that had been generated with the MIRA antigen-specificity platform. Breadth meant the fraction of unique TCRs that were SARS-CoV-2-associated, whereas depth meant the fraction of total T cells that were SARS-CoV-2-associated. Using the MIRA data, each spike-specific TCR was assigned both to the spike region to which the TCR was reactive and to a CD4 or CD8 class. Log10-transformed breadth and depth values were compared by one-way ANOVA with Sidak's multiple comparisons tests. What TCRdb holds here is the immuneACCESS table cut down to in-frame rearrangements. Part of the clones is not present; checked against another copy, under half of the missing clones reflect an unresolved V gene, and the others are unexplained. The DNA was the basis for D and trimming; V, J and clone size are from that table. The sample table shows roughly 80,000 clones, and roughly 90% are seen once. The ten largest account for more than 4.5% of the sample.

This specimen belongs to a study of T cell responses to AZD1222 COVID-19 vaccine (dated by TCRdb to the early 2020s). Notes on the research overall: TCR sequencing was performed for more than 230 trial participants, of whom about 200 were given two doses of AZD1222 and around 25 were given two doses of MenACWY control vaccine. Trial participants were enrolled by age into subgroups of 18-55, 56-69 and 70-plus years, and around 150, 28 and 57 TCR-sequenced participants, respectively, were included in these subgroups. The full study reports these points: Most participants were white British and females outnumbered males, and the authors suggested that clonal diversity may have been underestimated. Conclusions about previously exposed vaccinees are limited, since just 5 to 7 AZD1222 recipients were seropositive for SARS-CoV-2 at baseline. The 56-69-year group was small, and its depth increase did not reach significance, likely because of low power. Nearly half of unique spike-specific TCRs reportedly recognized epitopes outside regions mutated in the B.1.351 and B.1.1.7 variants. A significant rise in spike-specific TCR breadth and depth was observed after two AZD1222 doses relative to day 0 and relative to MenACWY recipients. CD4 TCRs associated with the vaccine covered the entire spike protein, and the dominant responses were in regions 160-218 and 743-854. Because no samples from the day 14 peak response were available, repertoires could be characterized only after the peak T cell response.

The time point label on this specimen signifies: baseline before first vaccination. This sample's treatment or condition label indicates: meningococcal conjugate vaccine given as trial control. The vaccinee samples were drawn from two UK trials, COV001 and COV002, one of which was a single-blind randomized controlled phase 2/3 trial testing AZD1222 (ChAdOx1 nCoV-19) in healthy adults. For TCRbeta chain sequencing, PBMC samples were collected from trial participants at day 0 and at day 28 after the second dose. Sequences were derived from peripheral blood, sampled on day 0 of MenACWY control vaccination. The clonotype was recovered from an adult in good health. This receptor chain uses TRBV21-1 and TRBJ2-7; TRBD2 was called by the table and not checked on the DNA. TRBV21-1 corresponds to a pseudogene. The DNA sequence follows: TGTGCCAGCAGCGCAAAGGTGGGTCCGGCTAGCGGGCCTCCCTACGAGCAGTACTTC. Its protein reads: CASSAKVGPASGPPYEQYF.